These 29 T cell receptor beta chains share one sample of origin, sequenced in a study of beta chain features in type 1 diabetes. These TCRs are of unknown antigen specificity. The investigators reverse transcribed all of the isolated RNA, so they sequenced expressed TCRB transcripts. TCRdb's copy holds only in-frame clones and misses some; the assay was immunoSEQ multiplex PCR. Found here are some 240,000 clones, 16% of them singletons; the top ten hold approximately 0.086%. Study-level points and caveats: In every one of the four CD4+ subsets, TCRB CDR3s were moderately but significantly shorter in Type 1 diabetes patients.

The sequencing sample was made of naive CD4+ T cells from blood. Receptor source: a man aged 30-40 years with type 1 diabetes.

V is TRBV25-1 and J is TRBJ2-3, with unresolved D. Trimming shortened V by 1 base and J by 1 base, and 3 bases separated the two germline ends. The CDR3 length is 13 residues. Looked up from germline, CDR1 is MGHDK and CDR2 is SYGVNS. The CDR3 reads CASSELGTDTQYF. DNA for the CDR3: TGTGCCAGCAGTGAATTGGGCACAGATACGCAGTATTTT.

The chain carries TRBV5-1 and TRBJ2-1; 12 bases fit TRBD2. CDR1 is SGHRS, CDR2 YFSETQ, per germline. The V and J ends lost 4 bases and 6 bases, in that order; junction bases with no gene match: 8. CDR3 length: 16 residues. CDR3 DNA sequence: TGCGCCAGCAGCGACCGACTAGCGGGAGTCCCCAATGAGCAGTTCTTC. Encoded protein: CASSDRLAGVPNEQFF.

This clone was detected only a few times. V and J are TRBV7-2 and TRBJ1-2; D not certain. Trimming removed 1 base from V and 2 bases from J, with 8 bases in between. Per the germline V gene, CDR1 is SGHTA and CDR2 is FQGNSA. This CDR3 contains 14 residues. The CDR3 sequence: CASSLGGENYGYTF. In nucleotides, the CDR3 is TGTGCCAGCAGCTTAGGAGGCGAGAACTATGGCTACACCTTC. Full variable domain (outside the CDR3, taken from reference TRBV7-2 and TRBJ1-2): GAGVSQSPSNKVTEKGKDVELRCDPISGHTALYWYRQSLGQGLEFLIYFQGNSAPDKSGLPSDRFSAERTGGSVSTLTIQRTQQEDSAVYLCASSLGGENYGYTFGSGTRLTVV.

This clone occurred a few times. This chain joins TRBV30 and TRBJ2-1, with D possibly being TRBD1 (5 bases). V lost 8 bases and J 7 bases, leaving 9 bases between the germline ends. CDR3 length: 10 residues. Germline CDR1 GTSNPN, CDR2 SVGIG (reference sequence). This chain's CDR3 is CALQVNEQFF. In DNA, the CDR3 is TGTGCCCTACAGGTGAATGAGCAGTTCTTC.

This sequence joins TRBV30 and TRBJ2-1; no definite D call. CDR3 length: 17 residues. Deletions cut 0 bases from V and 6 bases from J, with 21 bases between. Per germline, CDR1 GTSNPN and CDR2 SVGIG (reference sequence). The CDR3 coding sequence is TGTGCCTGGAGTGTACACCGCCTGGATAGTTGGGGCAATGAGCAGTTCTTC. Encoded protein: CAWSVHRLDSWGNEQFF.

This clone was detected a few times. The V and J genes are TRBV13 and TRBJ2-3; 7 bases fit TRBD2. Germline V lookup: CDR1 PRHDT, CDR2 FYEKMQ (reference sequence). This CDR3 spans 13 amino acids. The V segment lost 8 bases and the J segment 1 base; nucleotides outside the gene matches: 3. CDR3 region: CASLSGGTDTQYF. CDR3 coding DNA: TGTGCCAGCCTGAGCGGGGGCACAGATACGCAGTATTTT.

The CDR3 nucleotides are TGCGCCAGCAGCAGGGACCCAGGAGTCTCCGAGCAGTACTTC. This sequence encodes CASSRDPGVSEQYF. The genes are TRBV5-1 and TRBJ2-7; D is possibly TRBD1 or TRBD2 (5 bases each). Trimming removed 4 bases at V and 6 bases at J, with 17 bases between. The CDR3 is 14 residues long. Germline V gene data show CDR1 as SGHRS and CDR2 as YFSETQ. The full variable domain, completed using reference TRBV5-1 and TRBJ2-7, is KAGVTQTPRYLIKTRGQQVTLSCSPISGHRSVSWYQQTPGQGLQFLFEYFSETQRNKGNFPGRFSGRQFSNSRSEMNVSTLELGDSALYLCASSRDPGVSEQYFGPGTRLTVT.

This clone was seen more than once but under ten times. This sequence joins TRBV2 and TRBJ2-4, with TRBD2 identical over 9 bases. This CDR3 has 16 amino acids. Germline CDR1 reads SNHLY; CDR2 reads FYNNEI. V gave up 7 bases and J gave up 5 bases; unmatched junction bases: 12. CDR3 sequence (DNA): TGTGCCAGCACCTACGGGCCTAGCGGGGTTCAAAACATTCAGTACTTC. This sequence encodes CASTYGPSGVQNIQYF.

The gene calls are TRBV14 and TRBJ2-5; D is possibly TRBD1 (5 bases). This CDR3 has 13 residues. Trimming pared 6 bases from V and 2 bases from J, leaving 10 bases between. CDR1 and CDR2 (germline): SGHDN, FVKESK. The chain's CDR3 is CASRTGLQETQYF. In nucleotides, the CDR3 is TGTGCCAGCAGAACAGGATTACAAGAGACCCAGTACTTC.

This clone was counted between two and nine times. CDR3 region: CASSDGPGGPIHEQYF. The CDR3 bases are TGTGCCAGCAGCGACGGTCCGGGAGGGCCGATCCACGAGCAGTACTTC. V usage is TRBV7-2 and J usage is TRBJ2-7; 8 bases are a match to TRBD2. Germline V gives CDR1 SGHTA, CDR2 FQGNSA. CDR3 length: 16 residues. J gave up 5 bases and V 5 bases, and 14 bases lay outside the gene matches.

This clone has only a few counts. The chain employs TRBV4-1 and TRBJ2-1, with 8 bases matching TRBD2. J was trimmed by 4 bases and V by 0 bases; bases with no gene match: 2. This CDR3 is 15 amino acids long. CDR1 MGHRA and CDR2 YSYEKL come from the germline V gene. The CDR3 DNA reads TGCGCCAGCAGCCAAGAAGCGGGAGTTTACAATGAGCAGTTCTTC. This gives the protein CASSQEAGVYNEQFF.

This sequence joins TRBV9 and TRBJ2-1; no firm D call. The CDR3 sequence is 14 residues long. Germline values: CDR1 SGDLS, CDR2 YYNGEE. The germline V and J ends were trimmed by 0 bases and 5 bases, with 9 bases remaining between them. The chain's CDR3 is CASSVATKNNEQFF. The CDR3 nucleotides read TGTGCCAGCAGCGTAGCCACGAAAAACAATGAGCAGTTCTTC. The full variable domain, its missing parts supplied by reference TRBV9 and TRBJ2-1, is DSGVTQTPKHLITATGQRVTLRCSPRSGDLSVYWYQQSLDQGLQFLIQYYNGEERAKGNILERFSAQQFPDLHSELNLSSLELGDSALYFCASSVATKNNEQFFGPGTRLTVL.

The chain has TRBV28 and TRBJ1-2; D is unresolved. The germline V and J ends were trimmed by 11 bases and 0 bases, with 10 bases remaining between them. Germline V gives CDR1 MDHEN, CDR2 SYDVKM. This CDR3 comprises 12 residues. The CDR3 spells CALSGANYGYTF. As DNA, the CDR3 is TGTGCCCTTAGCGGGGCTAACTATGGCTACACCTTC.

This clone was counted only a few times. The chain combines TRBV4-1 with TRBJ2-7; D is unclear. The CDR3 extends over 11 amino acids. Trimming left V 4 bases short and J 5 bases short, with 6 bases between. CDR1 and CDR2 (germline): MGHRA, YSYEKL. The CDR3 coding sequence is TGCGCCAGCAGCCGCAACGACGAGCAGTACTTC. Protein sequence: CASSRNDEQYF.

This clone showed up just a few times. The chain links TRBV2 to TRBJ2-4; no definite D call. V lost 0 bases, J lost 2 bases, and 8 bases lay in between. Germline V CDR1 and CDR2: SNHLY, FYNNEI. CDR3 length: 15 amino acids. The DNA of the CDR3 is TGTGCCAGCAGTGAAGCAGGGTGGACCAAAAACATTCAGTACTTC. It yields the protein CASSEAGWTKNIQYF.

The gene calls are TRBV30 and TRBJ2-1, with 8 bases identical to TRBD2. Unmatched junction bases numbered 7, after V lost 5 bases and J lost 4 bases. The CDR3 length is 14 residues. Germline CDR1 is GTSNPN and CDR2 is SVGIG (reference sequence). The CDR3 nucleotides read TGTGCCTGGGAGGGCGGGAGGCCTTACAATGAGCAGTTCTTC. This translates into CAWEGGRPYNEQFF.

This sequence joins TRBV7-2 and TRBJ2-7, with no clear D. Germline V gene lookup returns CDR1 SGHTA and CDR2 FQGNSA. This CDR3 is 15 amino acids long. With 1 base removed from V and 3 bases from J, the gap between germline ends came to 13 bases. CDR3 sequence (DNA): TGTGCCAGCAGCTTAGGTAACGTGGGCCTCTACGAGCAGTACTTC. Its translation: CASSLGNVGLYEQYF.

This clone was detected only a few times. The chain carries TRBV30 and TRBJ1-5, with 7 bases lining up with TRBD1. The V gene's germline CDR1 is GTSNPN and CDR2 SVGIG (reference sequence). CDR3 length: 15 amino acids. V trimming: 2 bases; J trimming: 7 bases; junction bases outside the gene matches: 11. CDR3 loop: CAWSPATYRGQPQHF. The CDR3, as DNA: TGTGCCTGGAGTCCAGCCACTTACAGGGGACAGCCCCAGCATTTT.

This clone was seen more than once but under ten times. The V and J genes are TRBV29-1 and TRBJ1-2; D is unresolved. V gave up 6 bases and J gave up 4 bases, with 21 bases separating them. The CDR3 consists of 15 residues. CDR1 is SQVTM and CDR2 is ANQGSEA in the germline V gene. CDR3 nucleotides: TGCAGCGTCCAAGAACAGATTTTACCCTTCTATGGCTACACCTTC. Protein product: CSVQEQILPFYGYTF.

The gene calls are TRBV18 and TRBJ2-2; no reliable D call. The CDR3 sequence is 13 residues long. V dropped 1 base and J dropped 5 bases, with 5 bases sitting between them. The germline gives CDR1 KGHSH, CDR2 LQKENI. CDR3 region: CASSPRPTGELFF. CDR3 sequence (DNA): TGTGCCAGCTCACCACGACCGACCGGGGAGCTGTTTTTT.

This rearrangement joins TRBV6-6 to TRBJ2-7; tentatively, D is TRBD2 (7 bases). Germline V gives CDR1 MNHNY, CDR2 SVGAGI (reference sequence). The CDR3 sequence is 13 residues long. V lost 7 bases and J lost 2, with 12 bases in between. The CDR3 loop reads CASKQGGAYEQYF. For the CDR3, the DNA is TGTGCCAGCAAACAGGGAGGGGCCTACGAGCAGTACTTC.

This clone was found a few times. The same CDR3 also results from other DNA sequences found in this sample. The chain couples TRBV9 to TRBJ2-1, with a weak D call TRBD2 (6 bases). Trimming shortened V by 0 bases and J by 5 bases, and 6 bases separated the two germline ends. From germline, CDR1 is SGDLS and CDR2 YYNGEE. The CDR3 is 13 residues long. In nucleotides, the CDR3 is TGTGCCAGCAGCGTAGGCGGGGACAATGAGCAGTTCTTC. Its translation: CASSVGGDNEQFF.

This chain joins TRBV4-2 and TRBJ2-5; D is tentatively TRBD1 or TRBD2 (5 bases each). Deletions cut 4 bases from V and 5 bases from J, with 14 bases between. The CDR3 runs 14 residues. Germline CDR1 is LGHNA and CDR2 is YNFKEQ. CDR3: CASSRVLGVETQYF. The DNA of the CDR3 is TGTGCCAGCAGCCGAGTTTTGGGGGTGGAGACCCAGTACTTC.

This clone appeared a few times. The chain employs TRBV29-1 and TRBJ1-1; 7 nucleotides line up with TRBD1. Germline V gives CDR1 SQVTM, CDR2 ANQGSEA. This CDR3 comprises 12 residues. The V gene end was trimmed by 6 bases and the J gene end by 4 bases; junction bases not matched to a gene: 5. CDR3 loop: CSVGQAATEAFF. The CDR3 nucleotides are TGCAGCGTAGGACAGGCGGCCACTGAAGCTTTCTTT.

V is TRBV28 and J is TRBJ2-7; a possible D gene is TRBD2 (6 bases). V dropped 6 bases and J dropped 3 bases, with 9 bases sitting between them. The CDR3 loop spans 12 amino acids. The germline V gene encodes CDR1 MDHEN and CDR2 SYDVKM. The CDR3 nucleotides are TGTGCCAGCAGACTCGGGGGCTACGAGCAGTACTTC. Its translation is CASRLGGYEQYF.

This clone was observed a handful of times. This chain joins TRBV29-1 and TRBJ1-1; maybe TRBD1 (5 bases). Per the germline V gene, CDR1 is SQVTM and CDR2 is ANQGSEA. The CDR3 has 12 residues. The V end lost 3 bases, the J end lost 4 bases, and 9 bases lay between the germline ends. CDR3 bases: TGCAGCGTTGATAACGGGGCCACTGAAGCTTTCTTT. Amino acid sequence: CSVDNGATEAFF.

DNA of the CDR3: TGTGCCAGCGGGTTCTCTGGGGCCAACGTCCTGACTTTC. This sequence encodes CASGFSGANVLTF. V gene TRBV25-1 combines with J gene TRBJ2-6; D ambiguous. The CDR3 has 13 amino acids. The V gene's germline CDR1 is MGHDK and CDR2 SYGVNS. Trimming removed 8 bases at V and 0 bases at J, with 5 bases between.

The chain joins TRBV18 to TRBJ2-5; D unclear. The CDR3 spans 11 residues. Trimming left V 8 bases short and J 4 bases short, with 8 bases between. Germline CDR1 reads KGHSH; CDR2 reads LQKENI. The CDR3 loop reads CASVETETQYF. DNA for the CDR3: TGTGCCAGCGTCGAAACAGAGACCCAGTACTTC.

The chain is built from TRBV7-2 and TRBJ1-2, with D uncertain. The germline gives CDR1 SGHTA, CDR2 FQGNSA. The CDR3 extends over 12 amino acids. The ends were cut back, 5 bases at V and 4 bases at J, with 8 bases in the middle. For the CDR3, the DNA is TGTGCCAGCAGCGTGGACCTCTATGGCTACACCTTC. Translating it yields CASSVDLYGYTF.